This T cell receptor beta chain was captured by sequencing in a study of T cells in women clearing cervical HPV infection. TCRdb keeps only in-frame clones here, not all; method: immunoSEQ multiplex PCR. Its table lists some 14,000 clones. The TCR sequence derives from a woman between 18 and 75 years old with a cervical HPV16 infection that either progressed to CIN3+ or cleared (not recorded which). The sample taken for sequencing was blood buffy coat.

The CDR3 sequence: CAWVGQPGANEKLFF. CDR3 bases read: TGTGCCTGGGTGGGACAGCCCGGGGCTAATGAAAAA. The chain employs TRBV30 and TRBJ1-4; TRBD1 agrees at 7 bases. The CDR3 goes on 3 residues after the read ends, and that part is filled in from the germline J gene. Germline V lookup: CDR1 GTSNPN, CDR2 SVGIG (reference sequence). The CDR3 is made up of 15 amino acids. The ends lost 5 bases at V and 3 bases at J; junction bases unmatched: 9.